A single T cell receptor (beta chain) is shown here with its context. The sample belongs to a study of blood T cell repertoires in COVID-19. Study-level information: Nucleic acid was either cDNA or gDNA, and it came from T cells, B-cell-depleted T cells, or PBMCs.

Repertoires were generated with immunoSEQ multiplex PCR, while TCRdb's copy carries only in-frame clones and drops some. The table includes 50,000 to 65,000 clones, roughly 89% detected once. Sample: peripheral blood. The TCR sequence derives from a man aged 55 to 70 with active COVID-19.

The CDR3 DNA sequence: TGTGCCAGCAGCCCAATTGGACAAGATAATTCACCCCTCCACTTT. As protein: CASSPIGQDNSPLHF. V is TRBV21-1 and J is TRBJ1-6; TRBD1 was called by the table and not checked on the DNA. TRBV21-1 corresponds to a pseudogene. The CDR3 contains 15 residues.